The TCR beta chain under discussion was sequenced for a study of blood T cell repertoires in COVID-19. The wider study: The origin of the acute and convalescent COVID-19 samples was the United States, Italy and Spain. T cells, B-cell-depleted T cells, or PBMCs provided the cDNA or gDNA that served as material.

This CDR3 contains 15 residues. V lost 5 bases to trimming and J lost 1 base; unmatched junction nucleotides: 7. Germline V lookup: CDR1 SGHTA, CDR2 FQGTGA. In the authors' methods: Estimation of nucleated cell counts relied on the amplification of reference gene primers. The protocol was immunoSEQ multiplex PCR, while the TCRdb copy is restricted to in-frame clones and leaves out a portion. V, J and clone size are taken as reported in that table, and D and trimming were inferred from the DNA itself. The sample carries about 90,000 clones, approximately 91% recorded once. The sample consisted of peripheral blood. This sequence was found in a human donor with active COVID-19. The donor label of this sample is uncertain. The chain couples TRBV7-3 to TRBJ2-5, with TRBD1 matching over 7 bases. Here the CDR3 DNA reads TGTGCCAGCAGCCCACACGGGACAGCCCAAGAGACCCAGTACTTC. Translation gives CASSPHGTAQETQYF.